The present T cell receptor beta chain was sequenced within a study of cytomegalovirus exposure and HLA in healthy donors. Study-wide results and limits: In a later analysis, TCR association rates varied by HLA locus: DRB1 most, HLA-C fewest. Earlier analysis looked at TCR beta V segments, and most were productive about 87% or about 30% of the time.

This CDR3 has 15 amino acids. Deletions cut 5 bases from V and 0 bases from J, with 11 bases between. Germline CDR1 is MNHNS and CDR2 is SASEGT. This clone was observed once. Its antigen is undetermined. Primers included in the PCR were 60 Vbeta and 13 Jbeta primers. TCRdb keeps only in-frame clones here, not all; method: immunoSEQ multiplex PCR. The sample yields about 170,000 clones, approximately 88% seen once. This sequence was found in a boy between 2 and 15 years old in good health and CMV-seronegative. Sequencing was performed on PBMCs. This rearrangement joins TRBV6-1 to TRBJ1-5; a weak D match, TRBD1 (5 bases). CDR3 nucleotide sequence: TGTGCCAGCAGTCTGACAGCATATAGCAATCAGCCCCAGCATTTT. This gives the protein CASSLTAYSNQPQHF.